The next 29 T cell receptor beta chains were all read from a single sample in a study of cytomegalovirus exposure and HLA in healthy donors. Both 60 Vbeta primers and 13 Jbeta primers went into the PCR. Assay: immunoSEQ multiplex PCR; the TCRdb copy retains only in-frame clones and omits some. Recorded for this sample: about 20,000 clones. The source material was PBMCs. All receptors derive from a man aged 55 to 70 in good health and CMV-seropositive.

The chain employs TRBV4-1 and TRBJ2-5; D might be TRBD2 (6 bases). The V gene lost 0 bases and the J gene lost 6 bases, with 11 bases spanning the gap. CDR3 size: 14 residues. CDR1 is MGHRA, CDR2 YSYEKL, per germline. For the CDR3, the DNA is TGCGCCAGCAGCCAAGATGCGGAGGGGAAGACCCAGTACTTC. This codes for CASSQDAEGKTQYF.

Remarks on this clone: At one end, the junction sequence differs from germline, possibly due to a read error. V usage is TRBV6-1 and J usage is TRBJ2-7; 13 bases match TRBD2. The germline gives CDR1 MNHNS, CDR2 SASEGT. The length of the CDR3 is 16 residues. CDR3 sequence: CASSGTSGSVGNEQCF. CDR3 coding DNA: TGTGCCAGCAGTGGGACTAGCGGGAGTGTTGGAAACGAGCAGTGCTTC.

J is TRBJ2-1 and V is TRBV5-4, with 10 nucleotides matching TRBD2. This CDR3 region has 16 residues. The ends lost 4 bases at V and 2 bases at J; junction bases unmatched: 6. Germline V gene sequence: CDR1 SGHNT, CDR2 YYREEE (reference sequence). The chain's CDR3 is CASSPRTSGPYNEQFF. The CDR3, as DNA: TGTGCCAGCAGCCCAAGGACTAGCGGTCCCTACAATGAGCAGTTCTTC. The whole variable domain, filled in from reference TRBV5-4 and TRBJ2-1, reads ETGVTQSPTHLIKTRGQQVTLRCSSQSGHNTVSWYQQALGQGPQFIFQYYREEENGRGNFPPRFSGLQFPNYSSELNVNALELDDSALYLCASSPRTSGPYNEQFFGPGTRLTVL.

This chain links TRBV30 with TRBJ2-7, with D perhaps TRBD2 (6 bases). The V gene lost 0 bases and the J gene lost 1 base, with 16 bases spanning the gap. Germline loops: CDR1 GTSNPN, CDR2 SVGIG (reference sequence). The CDR3 is 16 amino acids. CDR3 sequence reads: CAWSVRVAARSYEQYF. Here the CDR3 DNA reads TGTGCCTGGAGTGTACGAGTAGCGGCGAGATCCTACGAGCAGTACTTC.

The CDR3 DNA reads TGTGCCAGCACCCCGGGACTTGCCATTTACGAGCAGTACTTC. Its protein product is CASTPGLAIYEQYF. The genes are TRBV6-1 and TRBJ2-7, with a possible D match to TRBD2 (6 bases). This CDR3 comprises 14 residues. V lost 7 bases and J lost 4, with 17 bases in between. Germline V gives CDR1 MNHNS, CDR2 SASEGT.

The CDR3 DNA reads TGCGCCAGCAGCTCAGGACAGGGGGCAACCGAAGCTTTCTTT. Amino acids: CASSSGQGATEAFF. The chain employs TRBV5-1 and TRBJ1-1, with 11 bases that match TRBD1. The CDR3 has 14 residues. Germline loops: CDR1 SGHRS, CDR2 YFSETQ. V lost 3 bases, J lost 8 bases, and 6 bases stayed unmatched.

V is TRBV6-4 and J is TRBJ2-3; TRBD1 agrees at 9 bases. From germline, CDR1 is MRHNA and CDR2 SNTAGT. Losses at the gene ends were 1 base for V and 6 bases for J; bases not matched to a gene: 5. This CDR3 region has 15 residues. Written as DNA, the CDR3 is TGTGCCAGCAGTGACTGGGACAGGGACCGGGATACGCAGTATTTT. It codes for CASSDWDRDRDTQYF.

V usage is TRBV5-1 and J usage is TRBJ2-7, with a tentative D call TRBD2 (5 bases). The CDR3 totals 11 residues. The ends were cut back, 5 bases at V and 4 bases at J, with 7 bases in the middle. The germline V gene encodes CDR1 SGHRS and CDR2 YFSETQ. The CDR3 here is CASSGEYEQYF. DNA for the CDR3: TGCGCCAGCAGTGGGGAGTACGAGCAGTACTTC.

CDR3 residues: CASSVGTGVGNEQFF. The DNA for the CDR3 is TGCGCCAGCAGTGTAGGGACAGGGGTTGGGAATGAGCAGTTCTTC. V gene TRBV10-1 combines with J gene TRBJ2-1; 10 bases align to TRBD1. The CDR3 runs to 15 residues. Germline-derived CDR1 and CDR2 are WNHNN and SYGVQD (reference sequence). The V segment lost 4 bases and the J segment 7 bases; nucleotides outside the gene matches: 7.

J is TRBJ2-7 and V is TRBV25-1, with D unresolved. The CDR3 runs to 13 residues. Germline V lookup: CDR1 MGHDK, CDR2 SYGVNS. Trimming cost V 3 bases and J 1 base, with 7 bases left between them. Written as DNA, the CDR3 is TGTGCCAGCAGTGACCAACAGTCCTACGAGCAGTACTTC. Translated, it gives CASSDQQSYEQYF.

CDR3 protein: CASRLGRDAYEQYF. The CDR3 nucleotides read TGTGCCAGCAGGTTAGGGAGGGATGCCTACGAGCAGTACTTC. V and J are TRBV2 and TRBJ2-7; 7 nucleotides agree with TRBD2. In germline, CDR1 is SNHLY, CDR2 FYNNEI. J was trimmed by 2 bases and V by 6 bases; bases with no gene match: 7. The CDR3 is made up of 14 amino acids. Full variable domain (remainder filled in from reference TRBV2 and TRBJ2-7): EPEVTQTPSHQVTQMGQEVILRCVPISNHLYFYWYRQILGQKVEFLVSFYNNEISEKSEIFDDQFSVERPDGSNFTLKIRSTKLEDSAMYFCASRLGRDAYEQYFGPGTRLTVT.

The rearrangement uses TRBV30 and TRBJ1-4; 7 bases line up with TRBD1. After removal of 2 bases from V and 7 bases from J, the junction contained 13 bases not matched to a gene. There are 16 residues in the CDR3. Germline V lookup: CDR1 GTSNPN, CDR2 SVGIG (reference sequence). The CDR3 protein is CAWSSKPGQPFEKLFF. In DNA form, the CDR3 reads TGTGCCTGGAGTTCCAAACCGGGACAGCCTTTTGAAAAACTGTTTTTT.

The CDR3 DNA follows: TGTGCCAGCTCACCACCGGCGTCCCAAACAGGTGGCAATCAGCCCCAGCATTTT. It encodes CASSPPASQTGGNQPQHF. The rearrangement joins TRBV18 to TRBJ1-5, with a tentative D call TRBD1 (5 bases). This CDR3 is 18 amino acids long. V was pared by 0 bases and J by 2 bases, with 17 bases between. Germline CDR1 KGHSH, CDR2 LQKENI.

The V call is TRBV4-1, the J call TRBJ2-7, with no clear D. The CDR3 length is 14 residues. CDR1 is MGHRA, CDR2 YSYEKL, per germline. V was shortened by 1 base and J by 2 bases, with 9 bases between the two germline ends. As DNA, the CDR3 is TGCGCCAGCAGCCAAGTGAGTGGAGCCTACGAGCAGTACTTC. Encoded protein: CASSQVSGAYEQYF.

The gene calls are TRBV18 and TRBJ2-6, with 12 bases identical to TRBD1. Germline CDR1 reads KGHSH; CDR2 reads LQKENI. V dropped 1 base and J dropped 4; count of bases not matched to a gene: 5. The CDR3 spans 18 residues. CDR3 amino acids: CASSPQGQGASGANVLTF. The CDR3 DNA is TGTGCCAGCTCACCACAGGGACAGGGGGCTTCCGGGGCCAACGTCCTGACTTTC.

The chain recombines TRBV29-1 with TRBJ1-5; D is ambiguous. The CDR3 is 13 residues long. Germline V gene sequence: CDR1 SQVTM, CDR2 ANQGSEA. The CDR3 region is CSVVLGGNQPQHF. In DNA form, the CDR3 reads TGCAGTGTGGTGCTGGGAGGCAATCAGCCCCAGCATTTT.

The genes are TRBV7-6 and TRBJ2-7; 13 bases agree with TRBD2. The CDR3 length is 16 residues. V lost 5 bases to trimming and J lost 8 bases; unmatched junction nucleotides: 12. Germline assignment: CDR1 SGHVS and CDR2 FNYEAQ. CDR3 sequence: CASSPRAGTSGTKQYF. In DNA form, the CDR3 reads TGTGCCAGCAGCCCTAGGGCCGGGACTAGCGGGACAAAGCAGTACTTC. The full variable domain, in which reference TRBV7-6 and TRBJ2-7 provide the parts outside the CDR3, is GAGVSQSPRYKVTKRGQDVALRCDPISGHVSLYWYRQALGQGPEFLTYFNYEAQQDKSGLPNDRFSAERPEGSISTLTIQRTEQRDSAMYRCASSPRAGTSGTKQYFGPGTRLTVT.

V is TRBV2 and J is TRBJ2-7; 8 positions agree with TRBD1. CDR1 is SNHLY, CDR2 FYNNEI, per germline. The CDR3 totals 15 residues. With V trimmed by 3 bases and J by 5 bases, 9 bases remained unmatched. The CDR3 is CASSETRDRFHEQYF. Here the CDR3 DNA reads TGTGCCAGCAGTGAGACCCGGGACAGGTTCCACGAGCAGTACTTC.

The V call is TRBV4-2, the J call TRBJ2-7, with D possibly matching TRBD2 (6 bases). The V gene lost 4 bases and the J gene lost 3 bases, with 13 bases spanning the gap. This CDR3 contains 14 residues. The V gene's germline CDR1 is LGHNA and CDR2 YNFKEQ. CDR3 coding DNA: TGTGCCAGCAGCCCGGGACTGCAGGGCTACGAGCAGTACTTC. Translation: CASSPGLQGYEQYF.

The chain couples TRBV10-3 to TRBJ2-5, with 8 bases that match TRBD1. V lost 6 bases and J lost 3; bases outside the gene matches: 6. The CDR3 is made up of 14 amino acids. The germline V gene has CDR1 ENHRY and CDR2 SYGVKD. The CDR3 protein is CAISYTTGEETQYF. As DNA, the CDR3 is TGTGCCATCAGCTATACGACAGGGGAAGAGACCCAGTACTTC.

This clone is deemed medium-sized by its frequency. The chain couples TRBV19 to TRBJ1-5; 7 bases are shared with TRBD1. V was pared by 6 bases and J by 10 bases, with 9 bases of the junction left unmatched. CDR1 LNHDA and CDR2 SQIVND come from the germline V gene (reference sequence). The CDR3 totals 13 residues. The CDR3 sequence: CASRDRRWEPQHF. Written as DNA, the CDR3 is TGTGCCAGTAGGGACAGGAGGTGGGAACCCCAGCATTTT.

This chain uses TRBV5-1 with TRBJ1-1, with TRBD1 matching over 8 bases. The CDR3 runs 15 residues. Trimming removed 3 bases from V and 1 base from J; junction bases left unmatched: 5. Germline V CDR1 and CDR2: SGHRS, YFSETQ. The CDR3 nucleotides read TGCGCCAGCAGCTGGGGGGACAGGCAGAACACTGAAGCTTTCTTT. Translation gives CASSWGDRQNTEAFF.

This chain uses TRBV6-6 with TRBJ2-4; TRBD2 aligns across 7 bases. The CDR3 has 15 residues. V gave up 6 bases and J gave up 0 bases; unmatched junction bases: 5. Per the germline V gene, CDR1 is MNHNY and CDR2 is SVGAGI (reference sequence). For the CDR3, the DNA is TGTGCCAGCAGCCTCAGCGGGATAGCCAAAAACATTCAGTACTTC. Translating gives CASSLSGIAKNIQYF.

The chain recombines TRBV30 with TRBJ1-6, with D unresolved. There are 14 residues in the CDR3. The ends were cut back, 3 bases at V and 0 bases at J, with 6 bases in the middle. Germline V CDR1 and CDR2: GTSNPN, SVGIG (reference sequence). In nucleotides, the CDR3 is TGTGCCTGGAGAGAGAGCTCCTATAATTCACCCCTCCACTTT. Protein: CAWRESSYNSPLHF.

The gene calls are TRBV12-2 and TRBJ2-1; the listed D gene, TRBD2, was not tested against the DNA. TRBV12-2 represents a pseudogene. CDR3 length: 16 residues. Here the CDR3 reads CASRLKMASKRGEQFF. CDR3 coding DNA: TGTGCAAGTCGCTTAAAAATGGCTAGTAAGCGGGGTGAGCAGTTCTTC.

The chain employs TRBV10-3 and TRBJ2-3, with D perhaps TRBD1 (6 bases). CDR1 is ENHRY and CDR2 is SYGVKD in the germline V gene. The CDR3 is 14 amino acids. V lost 6 bases and J 0 bases, leaving 10 bases between the germline ends. The CDR3 protein is CAIRRDISTDTQYF. As DNA, the CDR3 is TGTGCCATCAGGAGGGACATAAGCACAGATACGCAGTATTTT.

This sequence joins TRBV19 and TRBJ2-5, with 11 bases lining up with TRBD2. Germline CDR1 is LNHDA and CDR2 is SQIVND (reference sequence). There are 16 residues in the CDR3. J lost 1 base, V lost 2 bases, and 3 bases had no gene match. The CDR3, as DNA: TGTGCCAGTAGTATATTTCTAGCGGGAGGCCAAGAGACCCAGTACTTC. Protein: CASSIFLAGGQETQYF.

This sequence joins TRBV9 and TRBJ1-1; D is unresolved. CDR3 size: 12 residues. V lost 3 bases and J 3 bases, leaving 6 bases between the germline ends. Germline V gene data show CDR1 as SGDLS and CDR2 as YYNGEE. CDR3: CASSAGYTEAFF. The CDR3, as DNA: TGTGCCAGCAGCGCAGGATACACTGAAGCTTTCTTT. Together with reference TRBV9 and TRBJ1-1, the CDR3 gives the full variable domain: DSGVTQTPKHLITATGQRVTLRCSPRSGDLSVYWYQQSLDQGLQFLIQYYNGEERAKGNILERFSAQQFPDLHSELNLSSLELGDSALYFCASSAGYTEAFFGQGTRLTVV.

The chain recombines TRBV25-1 with TRBJ1-2; possible D gene TRBD1, 6 bases. Trimming removed 5 bases from V and 6 bases from J, with 19 bases in between. This CDR3 has 15 amino acids. Looked up from germline, CDR1 is MGHDK and CDR2 is SYGVNS. DNA of the CDR3: TGTGCCAGCAGTTCTCAGGACAGACCTTTTAATGGCTACACCTTC. Its translation: CASSSQDRPFNGYTF.